This entry concerns a single TCR beta chain. The sample is drawn from a study of lymphopenia after photon versus proton radiotherapy. Only in-frame clones appear in the TCRdb table, and some are missing; sequencing was by immunoSEQ multiplex PCR. The sample includes roughly 53,000 clones, about 86% of them seen just once. Per germline, CDR1 SGDLS and CDR2 YYNGEE. CDR3 length: 18 amino acids. Trimming took 0 bases from V and 2 from J; bases not matched to a gene: 8. This sequence joins TRBV9 and TRBJ2-7; 13 bases line up with TRBD2. The source material was peripheral blood, sampled from a patient treated with photon-based radiotherapy. The TCR was taken from a middle-aged man with gastric cancer. CDR3 in amino acids: CASSVAPLGTSGAYEQYF. The CDR3 nucleotides read TGTGCCAGCAGCGTAGCTCCCTTGGGGACTAGCGGGGCCTACGAGCAGTACTTC.